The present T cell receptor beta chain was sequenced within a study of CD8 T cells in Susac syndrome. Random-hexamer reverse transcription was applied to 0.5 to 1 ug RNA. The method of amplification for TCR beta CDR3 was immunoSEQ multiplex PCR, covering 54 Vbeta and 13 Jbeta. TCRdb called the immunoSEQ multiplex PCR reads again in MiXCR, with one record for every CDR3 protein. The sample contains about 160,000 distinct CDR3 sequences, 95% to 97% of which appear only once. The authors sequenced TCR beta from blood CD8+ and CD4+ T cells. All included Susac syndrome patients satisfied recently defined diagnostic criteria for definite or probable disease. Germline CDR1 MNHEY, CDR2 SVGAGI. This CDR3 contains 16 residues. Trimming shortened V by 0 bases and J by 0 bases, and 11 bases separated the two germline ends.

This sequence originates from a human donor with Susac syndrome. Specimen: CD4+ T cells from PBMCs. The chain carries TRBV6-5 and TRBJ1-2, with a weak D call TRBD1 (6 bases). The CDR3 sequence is CASSYSGDMPNYGYTF. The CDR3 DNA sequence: TGTGCCAGCAGTTACTCGGGGGACATGCCTAACTATGGCTACACCTTC.